This TCR beta chain derives from a study of T cell changes during pregnancy in multiple sclerosis. TCRdb keeps only in-frame clones here, not all; method: immunoSEQ multiplex PCR. The data show some 10,000 clones, more than 80% seen once. Trimming stripped 6 bases from V and 4 bases from J, with 4 bases between. The CDR3 consists of 11 residues. From germline, CDR1 is MNHEY and CDR2 SMNVEV (reference sequence). The specimen was CD8+ T cells from peripheral blood mononuclear cells, collected after pregnancy. The receptor's source is a female donor in good health, enrolled as a control in a pregnancy study. The chain uses TRBV27 and TRBJ2-1; D is unclear. CDR3: CASSLYNEQFF. CDR3 DNA sequence: TGTGCCAGCAGCCTATACAATGAGCAGTTCTTC.